These 23 T cell receptor beta chains were all obtained from the same sample, sequenced in a study of T cell clonotyping in hematopoietic cell transplantation. TCRdb keeps only in-frame clones here, not all; method: immunoSEQ multiplex PCR. The repertoire holds about 12,000 clones, more than 90% seen once, with 7.8% in the top ten. The sample here was PBMCs, taken 100 days after allogeneic stem cell transplant. These receptors were collected from a female patient aged 50-59 years who had an allogeneic stem cell transplant from an unrelated donor, so the T cells may come from the graft donor. Some clones in this sample may be carry-over from other donors' samples.

This clone was recorded only once. V usage is TRBV6-1 and J usage is TRBJ1-1; 9 nucleotides match TRBD1. Germline lookup yields CDR1 MNHNS and CDR2 SASEGT. V lost 8 bases, J lost 1 base, and 8 bases stayed unmatched. The CDR3 is made up of 15 amino acids. CDR3 protein: CASLDRGRGNTEAFF. For the CDR3, the DNA is TGTGCCAGCCTGGACAGGGGTCGGGGGAACACTGAAGCTTTCTTT.

In nucleotides, the CDR3 is TGTGCCAGCAGGCGCTACAGGGGAGAGGGCTACACCTTC. It specifies CASRRYRGEGYTF. V and J are TRBV27 and TRBJ1-2; TRBD1 matches 7 bases. The V and J ends lost 6 bases and 8 bases, in that order; junction bases with no gene match: 9. Germline V gene sequence: CDR1 MNHEY, CDR2 SMNVEV (reference sequence). The CDR3 is 13 amino acids.

V and J are TRBV14 and TRBJ2-2; D gene uncertain. The germline V gene encodes CDR1 SGHDN and CDR2 FVKESK. Trimming shortened V by 2 bases and J by 5 bases, and 9 bases separated the two germline ends. The CDR3 loop spans 14 amino acids. The CDR3 nucleotides read TGTGCCAGCAGCCAACAGGTTATGACCGGGGAGCTGTTTTTT. It is translated as CASSQQVMTGELFF.

This chain uses TRBV28 with TRBJ1-6; no firm D call. CDR1 and CDR2 from the germline V gene are MDHEN and SYDVKM. This CDR3 has 14 amino acids. The CDR3: CVTREQTINSPLHF. DNA for the CDR3: TGTGTCACGAGGGAGCAGACGATTAATTCACCCCTCCACTTT. The full variable domain, in which reference TRBV28 and TRBJ1-6 provide the parts outside the CDR3, is DVKVTQSSRYLVKRTGEKVFLECVQDMDHENMFWYRQDPGLGLRLIYFSYDVKMKEKGDIPEGYSVSREKKERFSLILESASTNQTSMYLCVTREQTINSPLHFGNGTRLTVT.

The chain combines TRBV5-4 with TRBJ2-5, with a weak D call TRBD1 (5 bases). There are 14 residues in the CDR3. The germline V and J ends were trimmed by 4 bases and 5 bases, with 15 bases remaining between them. Per germline, CDR1 SGHNT and CDR2 YYREEE (reference sequence). CDR3 bases: TGTGCCAGCAGCGCCACAGGATCTAGGGAGACCCAGTACTTC. It codes for CASSATGSRETQYF.

The gene calls are TRBV19 and TRBJ2-2; D is perhaps TRBD1 (5 bases). This CDR3 contains 16 residues. In germline, CDR1 is LNHDA, CDR2 SQIVND (reference sequence). Trimming removed 7 bases from V and 2 bases from J, with 17 bases in between. CDR3 protein: CASKGNALLNTGELFF. The CDR3 DNA reads as TGTGCCAGTAAGGGGAACGCCCTACTCAACACCGGGGAGCTGTTTTTT.

This rearrangement joins TRBV6-4 to TRBJ2-1; no clear D. The germline V gene encodes CDR1 MRHNA and CDR2 SNTAGT. The germline V and J ends were trimmed by 0 bases and 5 bases, with 5 bases remaining between them. This CDR3 region has 13 residues. CDR3 region: CASSDSTNNEQFF. Written as DNA, the CDR3 is TGTGCCAGCAGTGACTCGACAAACAATGAGCAGTTCTTC.

J is TRBJ1-5 and V is TRBV5-1, with 8 bases identical to TRBD1. With V trimmed by 0 bases and J by 5 bases, 4 bases remained unmatched. The CDR3 totals 15 residues. In germline, CDR1 is SGHRS, CDR2 YFSETQ. The CDR3 loop is CASSLGTGSDQPQHF. CDR3 DNA: TGCGCCAGCAGCTTGGGGACAGGGAGCGATCAGCCCCAGCATTTT.

The J gene is TRBJ2-7, the V gene TRBV6-1; D not resolved. Trimming removed 6 bases at V and 6 bases at J, with 18 bases between. Germline lookup yields CDR1 MNHNS and CDR2 SASEGT. The CDR3 sequence is 14 residues long. CDR3 nucleotides: TGTGCCAGCAGCCCCCCATTGTCGGTGGGCGAGCAGTACGTC. It yields the protein CASSPPLSVGEQYV.

The chain is built from TRBV7-8 and TRBJ2-5; TRBD1 matches at 9 bases. The ends lost 5 bases at V and 4 bases at J; junction bases unmatched: 5. There are 14 residues in the CDR3. Looked up from germline, CDR1 is SGHVS and CDR2 is FQNEAQ. CDR3 sequence: CASSLTGGAETQYF. The CDR3 bases are TGTGCCAGCAGCCTCACAGGGGGCGCAGAGACCCAGTACTTC.

V usage is TRBV7-8 and J usage is TRBJ2-3; 10 positions agree with TRBD2. V gave up 1 base and J gave up 2 bases; unmatched junction bases: 6. The germline V gene has CDR1 SGHVS and CDR2 FQNEAQ. This CDR3 spans 17 amino acids. The CDR3 DNA follows: TGTGCCAGCAGCTTAGGAGCTAGCGGGGGCCTCACAGATACGCAGTATTTT. Its protein is CASSLGASGGLTDTQYF.

This chain connects TRBV11-2 to TRBJ1-5; no reliable D call. This CDR3 comprises 13 residues. Per the germline V gene, CDR1 is SGHAT and CDR2 is FQNNGV. V dropped 1 base and J dropped 7 bases, with 8 bases sitting between them. The CDR3 DNA is TGTGCCAGCAGCTTAGGGGTGGGCCAGCCCCAGCATTTT. It encodes CASSLGVGQPQHF.

The chain employs TRBV6-5 and TRBJ1-1; tentative D call: TRBD1 (6 bases). V shed 4 bases and J shed 2 bases, with 17 bases lying between them. The CDR3 totals 16 residues. The germline V gene encodes CDR1 MNHEY and CDR2 SVGAGI. The CDR3 loop reads CASSSLPGQKNTEAFF. DNA of the CDR3: TGTGCCAGCAGTTCCTTACCGGGACAAAAAAACACTGAAGCTTTCTTT.

V gene TRBV27 combines with J gene TRBJ2-1; 8 nucleotides align to TRBD1. Unmatched junction bases numbered 8, after V lost 6 bases and J lost 7 bases. This CDR3 is built from 14 residues. Per germline, CDR1 MNHEY and CDR2 SMNVEV (reference sequence). CDR3 amino acids: CASRAWTGLNEQFF. In DNA form, the CDR3 reads TGTGCCAGCAGGGCCTGGACAGGGTTAAATGAGCAGTTCTTC.

The chain combines TRBV19 with TRBJ1-4, with TRBD1 as a possible D gene (5 bases). Trimming removed 5 bases at V and 6 bases at J, with 13 bases between. Germline loops: CDR1 LNHDA, CDR2 SQIVND (reference sequence). The CDR3 loop spans 14 amino acids. CDR3 sequence: CASSPGRGYEKLFF. The CDR3, as DNA: TGTGCCAGTAGTCCAGGGAGGGGCTATGAAAAACTGTTTTTT.

V and J are TRBV4-2 and TRBJ2-7, with a possible D match to TRBD2 (5 bases). CDR3 length equals 16 residues. Germline V CDR1 and CDR2: LGHNA, YNFKEQ. V was shortened by 2 bases and J by 3 bases, with 17 bases between the two germline ends. CDR3 coding DNA: TGTGCCAGCAGCCAACTTCTAGCCGTAAAGAGCTACGAGCAGTACTTC. The encoded protein is CASSQLLAVKSYEQYF.

This sequence joins TRBV19 and TRBJ1-5, with a tentative D call TRBD1 (5 bases). Germline V lookup: CDR1 LNHDA, CDR2 SQIVND (reference sequence). The CDR3 extends over 15 amino acids. V lost 8 bases and J 0 bases, leaving 14 bases between the germline ends. CDR3 in DNA: TGTGCCAGTCGAGGCGGGGGATATAGCAATCAGCCCCAGCATTTT. Its translation is CASRGGGYSNQPQHF.

The J gene is TRBJ2-2, the V gene TRBV2; no definite D call. V shed 3 bases and J shed 8 bases, with 10 bases lying between them. The germline gives CDR1 SNHLY, CDR2 FYNNEI. The CDR3 sequence is 13 residues long. The CDR3 is CASSEQRKGELFF. In DNA form, the CDR3 reads TGTGCCAGCAGTGAGCAAAGGAAAGGGGAGCTGTTTTTT.

V is TRBV7-8 and J is TRBJ2-3; the D call may be TRBD1 or TRBD2 (6 bases each). The V and J ends lost 5 bases and 0 bases respectively, with 15 bases between them. This CDR3 region has 16 residues. Germline assignment: CDR1 SGHVS and CDR2 FQNEAQ. CDR3 nucleotide sequence: TGTGCCAGCAGCAGGGGGGCGGGTATTAGCACAGATACGCAGTATTTT. Protein: CASSRGAGISTDTQYF.

The chain's CDR3 is CATRTGGGTEAFF. The CDR3 nucleotides read TGTGCCACGAGAACAGGGGGTGGGACTGAAGCTTTCTTT. V is TRBV6-6 and J is TRBJ1-1, with 8 bases identical to TRBD1. Looked up from germline, CDR1 is MNHNY and CDR2 is SVGAGI (reference sequence). V dropped 10 bases and J dropped 5; count of bases not matched to a gene: 9. This CDR3 contains 13 residues.

The chain has TRBV15 and TRBJ2-7, with D perhaps matching TRBD1 (6 bases). Germline-derived CDR1 and CDR2 are LNHNV and YYDKDF (reference sequence). The ends were cut back, 0 bases at V and 7 bases at J, with 16 bases in the middle. CDR3 size: 15 residues. The CDR3 DNA reads as TGTGCCACCAGCAGAGAACGAGGGGGTTCAGGGGAGCAGTACTTC. Its protein product is CATSRERGGSGEQYF. Full variable domain (remainder filled in from reference TRBV15 and TRBJ2-7): DAMVIQNPRYQVTQFGKPVTLSCSQTLNHNVMYWYQQKSSQAPKLLFHYYDKDFNNEADTPDNFQSRRPNTSFCFLDIRSPGLGDTAMYLCATSRERGGSGEQYFGPGTRLTVT.

The chain is built from TRBV7-2 and TRBJ2-1; the match to TRBD1 covers 12 bases. CDR3 length: 17 amino acids. V lost 6 bases to trimming and J lost 7 bases; unmatched junction nucleotides: 13. Germline lookup yields CDR1 SGHTA and CDR2 FQGNSA. The CDR3 loop reads CASRLATGTGGANEQFF. As DNA, the CDR3 is TGTGCCAGCAGACTAGCCACCGGGACAGGGGGCGCGAATGAGCAGTTCTTC.

The chain couples TRBV7-2 to TRBJ2-7; 7 nucleotides line up with TRBD2. The CDR3 has 15 amino acids. Germline V lookup: CDR1 SGHTA, CDR2 FQGNSA. V shed 4 bases, J shed 3 bases, and the junction held 9 bases outside the gene matches. As DNA, the CDR3 is TGTGCCAGCAGCTCCAAGCGGGGAACCAGCTACGAGCAGTACTTC. Translated, it gives CASSSKRGTSYEQYF.